This T cell receptor beta chain was sequenced during a study of OX40 agonist ivuxolimab in advanced cancers. Study as a whole: Partial responses were recorded for three patients, including one with hepatocellular carcinoma and two with cutaneous melanoma.

The V and J ends lost 4 bases and 6 bases respectively, with 10 bases between them. The germline V gene encodes CDR1 LNHDA and CDR2 SQIVND (reference sequence). The CDR3 sequence is 13 residues long. The repertoire was sequenced with immunoSEQ multiplex PCR; TCRdb's copy has only in-frame clones and lacks some. The sample lists fewer than 75,000 clones, around 90% occurring once. Sample: CD4+ or CD8+ T cells sorted from blood, taken in a trial of the OX40 agonist ivuxolimab. This sequence was found in an adult with an advanced solid tumor such as melanoma, head and neck, liver or kidney cancer. This chain connects TRBV19 to TRBJ2-1, with D possibly matching TRBD2 (6 bases). The CDR3 DNA reads TGTGCCAGTAGTACCCAGGAGGGCAATGAGCAGTTCTTC. Translation: CASSTQEGNEQFF.